The 20 T cell receptor beta chains below come from one sample, sequenced in a study of T cells in Graves' hyperthyroidism and ophthalmopathy. Researchers took RNA transcripts and amplified the TCR beta CDR3 regions from them. A first-round RT-PCR of the TCR CDR3 used the HTBI primer set. TCRdb passed the multiplex PCR reads through MiXCR, listing each CDR3 protein once. Altogether roughly 500,000 distinct CDR3 sequences are present, about 16% being singletons, with the ten largest covering about 29%. The sample taken for sequencing was blood. These receptors came from a woman aged 25 to 39 with Graves' ophthalmopathy.

The chain employs TRBV9 and TRBJ2-1, with D possibly being TRBD1 (6 bases). Germline V gives CDR1 SGDLS, CDR2 YYNGEE. Trimming took 0 bases from V and 4 from J, leaving 8 bases between them. The CDR3 length is 14 residues. The CDR3 bases are TGTGCCAGCAGCGTAGGACAGGATTACAATGAGCAGTTCTTC. Translated: CASSVGQDYNEQFF.

This chain connects TRBV30 to TRBJ1-6; no definite D call. The V and J ends lost 1 base and 7 bases respectively, with 8 bases between them. The CDR3 extends over 13 amino acids. The V gene's germline CDR1 is GTSNPN and CDR2 SVGIG (reference sequence). CDR3 nucleotides: TGTGCCTGGAGTGGACTGATCAATTCACCCCTCCACTTT. Residues: CAWSGLINSPLHF. Combining the CDR3 with reference TRBV30 and TRBJ1-6 gives the whole variable domain SQTIHQWPATLVQPVGSPLSLECTVEGTSNPNLYWYRQAAGRGLQLLFYSVGIGQISSEVPQNLSASRPQDRQFILSSKKLLLSDSGFYLCAWSGLINSPLHFGNGTRLTVT.

This clonotype turned up a few times. The V call is TRBV5-6, the J call TRBJ1-2; no reliable D call. This CDR3 has 15 residues. The germline V gene encodes CDR1 SGHDT and CDR2 YYEEEE. Trimming shortened V by 4 bases and J by 4 bases, and 17 bases separated the two germline ends. The CDR3 protein is CASSRSMQPFYGYTF. CDR3 DNA: TGTGCCAGCAGCAGGTCCATGCAGCCCTTCTATGGCTACACCTTC. Full variable domain (rest looked up from reference TRBV5-6 and TRBJ1-2): DAGVTQSPTHLIKTRGQQVTLRCSPKSGHDTVSWYQQALGQGPQFIFQYYEEEERQRGNFPDRFSGHQFPNYSSELNVNALLLGDSALYLCASSRSMQPFYGYTFGSGTRLTVV.

This clonotype was counted at least ten times. The chain links TRBV20-1 to TRBJ2-5; tentative D call: TRBD2 (6 bases). Trimming removed 0 bases at V and 3 bases at J, with 8 bases between. Germline CDR1 DFQATT, CDR2 SNEGSKA (reference sequence). This CDR3 is built from 13 residues. Here the CDR3 DNA reads TGCAGTGCTAGAGATGTAGCGGAAGAGACCCAGTACTTC. It encodes CSARDVAEETQYF.

The rearrangement links TRBV19 to TRBJ1-1; D is unclear. V lost 3 bases and J 3 bases, leaving 11 bases between the germline ends. CDR3 length: 14 amino acids. Germline V CDR1 and CDR2: LNHDA, SQIVND (reference sequence). In DNA, the CDR3 is TGTGCCAGTAGTATCCGGGTGAGGGACACTGAAGCTTTCTTT. It is translated as CASSIRVRDTEAFF.

The sample holds a few counts of this clonotype. The rearrangement links TRBV20-1 to TRBJ1-5, with 8 bases lining up with TRBD1. V gave up 2 bases and J gave up 6 bases; unmatched junction bases: 9. This CDR3 is built from 15 residues. From germline, CDR1 is DFQATT and CDR2 SNEGSKA (reference sequence). Here the CDR3 DNA reads TGCAGTGCTAGATTAAACAGGGGGGGGTCTCAGCCCCAGCATTTT. This translates into CSARLNRGGSQPQHF.

The V and J genes are TRBV12-3 or TRBV12-4 and TRBJ2-2; tentatively, D is TRBD2 (5 bases). Trimming left V 5 bases short and J 1 base short, with 17 bases between. The CDR3 runs to 17 residues. The CDR3 region is CASSPLSDFKNTGELFF. The CDR3 DNA sequence: TGTGCCAGCAGTCCCCTATCGGACTTTAAGAACACCGGGGAGCTGTTTTTT.

As to this clonotype: This may be a read error: a much more frequent sequence differs by one nucleotide. The chain employs TRBV30 and TRBJ1-6; D not resolved. Germline V gene lookup returns CDR1 GTSNPN and CDR2 SVGIG (reference sequence). V was clipped by 8 bases and J by 7 bases, with 15 bases between them. CDR3 length equals 13 residues. The CDR3 DNA follows: TGTGCCAGGCGGGCTTCGGCAAATTCACCCCTCCACTTT. Translated, it gives CARRASANSPLHF.

The gene calls are TRBV7-9 and TRBJ1-3; no firm D call. The V gene lost 8 bases and the J gene lost 8 bases, with 13 bases spanning the gap. This CDR3 spans 12 amino acids. CDR1 and CDR2 from the germline V gene are SEHNR and FQNEAQ (reference sequence). The CDR3 DNA reads TGTGCCAGCGGGCGAGTCGGGGACACCATATATTTT. It is translated as CASGRVGDTIYF.

This clonotype has a handful of counts. This sequence joins TRBV10-1 and TRBJ2-1; 8 bases map to TRBD1. This CDR3 is built from 14 residues. J was trimmed by 2 bases and V by 6 bases; bases with no gene match: 3. The germline V gene has CDR1 WNHNN and CDR2 SYGVQD (reference sequence). Written as DNA, the CDR3 is TGCGCCAGCAGGTCGGACAGGGCCTACAATGAGCAGTTCTTC. Its protein product is CASRSDRAYNEQFF.

In this sample, this clonotype turned up a few times. The CDR3 DNA follows: TGCAGCGTGTTAGCGGGAGCTACCTACGAGCAGTACTTC. Protein product: CSVLAGATYEQYF. V is TRBV29-1 and J is TRBJ2-7, with TRBD2 matching over 9 bases. With 6 bases clipped from V and 2 bases from J, the junction kept 5 bases outside the gene matches. The CDR3 has 13 residues. Per germline, CDR1 SQVTM and CDR2 ANQGSEA.

This clonotype was seen ten or more times. The chain joins TRBV28 to TRBJ2-2; D is uncertain. Germline V lookup: CDR1 MDHEN, CDR2 SYDVKM. The CDR3 is 13 amino acids. V dropped 8 bases and J dropped 5 bases, with 12 bases sitting between them. DNA of the CDR3: TGTGCCAGCTTCCTAGTCGTTACCGGGGAGCTGTTTTTT. Its translation is CASFLVVTGELFF.

This clonotype has a count of ten or more. This chain connects TRBV11-2 to TRBJ2-5; the D gene is possibly TRBD2 (6 bases). The V end was cut by 10 bases, the J end by 1 base, with 22 bases between. In germline, CDR1 is SGHAT, CDR2 FQNNGV. CDR3 size: 16 residues. The CDR3 loop reads CATHSYPTRPQETQYF. CDR3 nucleotides: TGTGCCACTCACTCATACCCGACTAGGCCCCAAGAGACCCAGTACTTC.

V and J are TRBV15 and TRBJ2-5; D might be TRBD1 (6 bases). The length of the CDR3 is 16 residues. Germline CDR1 and CDR2: LNHNV and YYDKDF (reference sequence). Trimming took 1 base from V and 5 from J, leaving 17 bases between them. The CDR3 DNA reads as TGTGCCACCAGCAGAGGGGACACCCGCGGAAGGGAGACCCAGTACTTC. This encodes CATSRGDTRGRETQYF. The full variable domain, with the rest looked up from reference TRBV15 and TRBJ2-5, is DAMVIQNPRYQVTQFGKPVTLSCSQTLNHNVMYWYQQKSSQAPKLLFHYYDKDFNNEADTPDNFQSRRPNTSFCFLDIRSPGLGDTAMYLCATSRGDTRGRETQYFGPGTRLLVL.

The chain combines TRBV4-3 with TRBJ2-7; D is possibly TRBD2 (5 bases). The CDR3 has 15 amino acids. V lost 0 bases and J lost 2, with 11 bases in between. Germline CDR1 and CDR2: LGHNA and YSLEER. CDR3 DNA sequence: TGCGCCAGCAGCCAAGACCCAGCGGCGCCCTACGAGCAGTACTTC. Translation: CASSQDPAAPYEQYF.

The V gene is TRBV6-2 or TRBV6-3, the J gene TRBJ2-2; TRBD2 matches at 9 bases. The CDR3 runs 17 residues. J gave up 4 bases and V 0 bases, and 6 bases lay outside the gene matches. Germline lookup yields CDR1 MNHEY and CDR2 SVGEGT. In DNA form, the CDR3 reads TGTGCCAGCAGTTACTCCTTAGCGGGAGCGGTCACCGGGGAGCTGTTTTTT. Translated: CASSYSLAGAVTGELFF.

In the case of this clonotype: The junction departs from germline at one end; a sequencing error may be responsible. The rearrangement links TRBV5-1 to TRBJ2-7; TRBD2 might be the D (5 bases). Germline V gene data show CDR1 as SGHRS and CDR2 as YFSETQ. The CDR3 is 15 residues long. CDR3 DNA: TGTGCCAGCAGCTTGGTTGGGGAGTCTCTAGGCGAGCAGTACTTC. It specifies CASSLVGESLGEQYF.

CDR3 residues: CASSYYGAGSYEQYF. CDR3 coding DNA: TGTGCCAGCAGTTACTACGGGGCTGGATCCTACGAGCAGTACTTC. This chain links TRBV6-5 with TRBJ2-7; the D gene could be TRBD1 or TRBD2 (5 bases each). Looked up from germline, CDR1 is MNHEY and CDR2 is SVGAGI. The CDR3 consists of 15 residues. Trimming removed 1 base from V and 1 base from J, with 11 bases in between.

This clonotype was seen many times. This chain joins TRBV30 and TRBJ2-1; possible D gene TRBD2, 6 bases. Per the germline V gene, CDR1 is GTSNPN and CDR2 is SVGIG (reference sequence). V shed 1 base and J shed 1 base, with 11 bases lying between them. The CDR3 covers 15 residues. The CDR3 region is CAWSAGGRSYNEQFF. The CDR3 DNA is TGTGCCTGGAGTGCCGGAGGGCGGTCCTACAATGAGCAGTTCTTC.

The rearrangement joins TRBV7-8 to TRBJ2-1; 9 bases match TRBD2. V lost 3 bases to trimming and J lost 7 bases; unmatched junction nucleotides: 19. CDR1 and CDR2 (germline): SGHVS, FQNEAQ. The CDR3 is 19 amino acids. In nucleotides, the CDR3 is TGTGCCAGCAGCTTTGTGGACTCTTCCGCGGGAGGGCCAGGTAATGAGCAGTTCTTC. Amino acids: CASSFVDSSAGGPGNEQFF.